This record concerns one T cell receptor (beta chain) sequence. Antigen unknown. These data originate in a study of identical twins. General study points: Findings came from cross-sectional statistics, without long-term follow-up of donors.

Germline loops: CDR1 SGHAT, CDR2 FQNNGV. The CDR3 spans 17 residues. V gave up 2 bases and J gave up 0 bases; unmatched junction bases: 8. Each cDNA held unique molecular identifiers, and template switching gave it a universal primer site. TCRdb reprocessed the 5' RACE reads with MiXCR, giving one entry per CDR3 protein. The table includes around 490,000 distinct CDR3 sequences, around 24% detected once. Healthy Caucasian donors formed the entire cohort. These same records also appear under a second study, on yellow fever vaccine responses in identical twins.

The clonotype comes from a woman aged 18-29 years in good health. The genes are TRBV11-2 and TRBJ2-7; TRBD1 matches at 9 bases. Sequenced material: CD4+ T cells sorted from blood. In DNA form, the CDR3 reads TGTGCCAGCAGCTTACGCATTGGGACAGGGTACTCCTACGAGCAGTACTTC. Its translation: CASSLRIGTGYSYEQYF.